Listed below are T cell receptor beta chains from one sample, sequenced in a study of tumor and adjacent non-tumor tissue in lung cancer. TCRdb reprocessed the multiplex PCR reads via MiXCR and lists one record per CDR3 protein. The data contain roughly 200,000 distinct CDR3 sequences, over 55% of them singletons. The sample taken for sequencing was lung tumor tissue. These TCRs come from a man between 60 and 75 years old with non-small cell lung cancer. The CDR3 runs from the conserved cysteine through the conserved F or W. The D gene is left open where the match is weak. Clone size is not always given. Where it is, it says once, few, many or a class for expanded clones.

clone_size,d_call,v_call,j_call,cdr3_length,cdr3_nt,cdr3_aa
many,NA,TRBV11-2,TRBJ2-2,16,TGTGCCAGCAGCTTAAGCGCTAGCGCAGACACCGGGGAGCTGTTTTTT,CASSLSASADTGELFF
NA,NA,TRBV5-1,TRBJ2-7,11,TGCGCCAGCAGCTTGGGGTACGAGCAGCACTTC,CASSLGYEQHF
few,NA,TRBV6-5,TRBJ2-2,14,TGTGCCAGCAGATCACAGGGTGCGGCCGGGGAGCTGTTTTTT,CASRSQGAAGELFF
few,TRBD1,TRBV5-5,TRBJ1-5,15,TGTGCCAGCAGCTTGGGGGACAGCCCCAATCAGCCCCAGCATTTT,CASSLGDSPNQPQHF
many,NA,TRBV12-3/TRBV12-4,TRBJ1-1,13,TGTGCCAGCAGTACGACTGTGAACACTGAAGCTTTCTTT,CASSTTVNTEAFF
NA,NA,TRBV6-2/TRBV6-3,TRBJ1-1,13,TGTGCCAGCAGTACAGTCCCGAATACTGAAGCTTTATTT,CASSTVPNTEALF
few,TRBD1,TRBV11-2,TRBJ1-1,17,TGTGCCAGCAGCTTAGGGGGGGGGCGACAGGGCCGGACTGAAGCTTTCTTT,CASSLGGGRQGRTEAFF
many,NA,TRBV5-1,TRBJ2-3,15,TGCGCCAGCAGCTTGGACAGTCCGAGCGCAGATACGCAGTATTTT,CASSLDSPSADTQYF
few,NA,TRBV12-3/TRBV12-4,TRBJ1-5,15,TGTGCCAGCAGAAAGACAGAGAGGAGCGGGCAGCCCCAGCATTTT,CASRKTERSGQPQHF
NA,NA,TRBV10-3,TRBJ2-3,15,TGTGCCATCAGTGCCTCAGAGGCCCCCCCCGATACGCAGTATTTT,CAISASEAPPDTQYF
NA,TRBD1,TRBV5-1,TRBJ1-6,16,TGCGCCAGCAGCTACAGGGGTAGCTCCTATAATTCACCCCTCCACTTT,CASSYRGSSYNSPLHF
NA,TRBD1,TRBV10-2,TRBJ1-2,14,TGCTCCAGCAGTGAGTCGCAGGGGGACTATGGCTACACCTTC,CSSSESQGDYGYTF
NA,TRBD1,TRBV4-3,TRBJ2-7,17,TGCGCCAGGAGCCAAGGAATCAGGACAGGGGCCGCCTACGAACAGTACTTC,CARSQGIRTGAAYEQYF
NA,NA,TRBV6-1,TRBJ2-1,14,TGTGCCAACAGTGATAGTGGGCTACCGAATGAGCAGTTCTTC,CANSDSGLPNEQFF
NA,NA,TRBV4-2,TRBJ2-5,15,TGTGCCAGCAGCCAAGAACACTGGGGCCAAGAGACCCAGTACTTC,CASSQEHWGQETQYF
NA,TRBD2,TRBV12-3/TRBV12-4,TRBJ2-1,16,TGTGCCAGCAGACTTACGGCGAGCGGGAGTTTTGGTGAGCAGTTCTTC,CASRLTASGSFGEQFF
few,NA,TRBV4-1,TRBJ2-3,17,TGCGCCAGCAGCCAAGAGGCGAGGGGCCCCAGCACAGATACGCAGTATTTT,CASSQEARGPSTDTQYF
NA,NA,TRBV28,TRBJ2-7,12,TGTGCCAGCAGTTTACAGGCGGACGAGCAGTACTTC,CASSLQADEQYF
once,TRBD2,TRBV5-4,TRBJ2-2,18,TGTGCCAGCACCTTCGCAACTAGCGGGAGGGTGGAGACCGGGGAGCTGTTTTTT,CASTFATSGRVETGELFF
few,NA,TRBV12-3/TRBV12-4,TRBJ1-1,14,TGTGCCAGCAGTTTGAGGTGGCAGGGGCCGGAGGCTTTCTTT,CASSLRWQGPEAFF
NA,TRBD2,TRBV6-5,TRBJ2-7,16,TGTGTCAGCATTTACTCGTCTAGCGGGGTCACCTACGAGCAGTACTTC,CVSIYSSSGVTYEQYF
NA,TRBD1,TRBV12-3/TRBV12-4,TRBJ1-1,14,TGTGCCAGCGACAGGGGGTGTATGGACAATGAAGCTTTCTTT,CASDRGCMDNEAFF
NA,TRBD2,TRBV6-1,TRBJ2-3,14,TGTGCCAGCAGTGAACAGCGGGGGACAGATACGCAGTATTTT,CASSEQRGTDTQYF
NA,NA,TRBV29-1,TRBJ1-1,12,TGCAGCGTCTATGGTGGATCCGCAGAAGCTTTCTTT,CSVYGGSAEAFF
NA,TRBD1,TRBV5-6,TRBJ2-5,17,TGTGCCAGCAGCTTGGAAGGTTTGGGCAGGGGGCTTGAGACCCAGTACTTC,CASSLEGLGRGLETQYF
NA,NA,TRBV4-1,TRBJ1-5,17,TGCGCCAGCAGCCAAGACCCCGGCGGGGTACCGTACCAGCCCCAATATTTT,CASSQDPGGVPYQPQYF
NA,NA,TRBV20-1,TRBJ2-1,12,TGCGGTGCTAGAGAAGGATACAATGAGCAGTTCTTT,CGAREGYNEQFF
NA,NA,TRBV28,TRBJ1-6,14,TGTGCCAGTAGTATTGGTAACCATAATTCACCCCTCCACTTT,CASSIGNHNSPLHF
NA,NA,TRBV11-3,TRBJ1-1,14,TGTGCCAGCTGCTTAGAGGGAGTGAACACTGAAGCTTTCTTT,CASCLEGVNTEAFF
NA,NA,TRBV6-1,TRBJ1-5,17,TGTGCCAGCAGTGAAGCGTTCAAGGAGGGAGACAATCAGCCCCAGCATTTT,CASSEAFKEGDNQPQHF
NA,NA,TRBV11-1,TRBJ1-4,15,TGTGCCAGCAACCCTCGCCGTGAGGCGTCTGAAAAACTGCTTTTT,CASNPRREASEKLLF
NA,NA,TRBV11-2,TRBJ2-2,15,TGTGCCAGCAACTCAGGGGGAGGAGGCACCGGGGAGCTGTTTTTT,CASNSGGGGTGELFF
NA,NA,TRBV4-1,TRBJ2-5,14,TGTGCCATCAGCCAAGAGGGGTCTAGGGAGACCCAGTACTTC,CAISQEGSRETQYF
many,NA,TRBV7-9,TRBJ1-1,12,TGTGCCAGCTTCCTGTGGACGGACGAAGCTTTCTTT,CASFLWTDEAFF
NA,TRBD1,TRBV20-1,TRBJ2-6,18,TGCAGTACCCCTTTGGGGACGCAGGGGGTGCGAGGGGCCAACGTCTTGACTTTC,CSTPLGTQGVRGANVLTF
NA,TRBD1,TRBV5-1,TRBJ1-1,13,TGCGCCAGCAGCTGGGGACAGGGCGCCTCAGCTTTCTTT,CASSWGQGASAFF
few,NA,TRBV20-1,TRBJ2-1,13,TGCAGTGCTAGAACTTCAGCTATCAATGAGCAGTTCTTC,CSARTSAINEQFF
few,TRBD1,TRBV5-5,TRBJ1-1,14,TGTGCCAGCAGCTTGGCCGGGACAGGGTTTGAAGCTTTCTTT,CASSLAGTGFEAFF
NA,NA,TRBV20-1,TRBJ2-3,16,TGCAGTGCTAGTGATCTGGGATTCAACTTTCCAGATACGCAGTATTTT,CSASDLGFNFPDTQYF
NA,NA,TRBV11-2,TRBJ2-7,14,TGTGCCAGCAGCCTCAGTTCATGCTCCTACGATCAGTACTTC,CASSLSSCSYDQYF
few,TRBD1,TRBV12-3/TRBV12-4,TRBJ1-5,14,TGTGCCAGCAGCCCTACAGGGGGAGGGCAGCCCCAGCATTTT,CASSPTGGGQPQHF
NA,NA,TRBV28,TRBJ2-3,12,TGTGCCAGCAATAGCCCGGTAGATACGCAGTATTTT,CASNSPVDTQYF
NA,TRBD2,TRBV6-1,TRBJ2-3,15,TGTGCCAGCAGTGCTGGGACTAGCGGGGCAGATACGCAGTATTTT,CASSAGTSGADTQYF
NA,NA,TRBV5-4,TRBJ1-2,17,TGTGCCAGCAGCTTGGGGGGGAGGACAGACTCTAACTCTGGCTACACCTTC,CASSLGGRTDSNSGYTF